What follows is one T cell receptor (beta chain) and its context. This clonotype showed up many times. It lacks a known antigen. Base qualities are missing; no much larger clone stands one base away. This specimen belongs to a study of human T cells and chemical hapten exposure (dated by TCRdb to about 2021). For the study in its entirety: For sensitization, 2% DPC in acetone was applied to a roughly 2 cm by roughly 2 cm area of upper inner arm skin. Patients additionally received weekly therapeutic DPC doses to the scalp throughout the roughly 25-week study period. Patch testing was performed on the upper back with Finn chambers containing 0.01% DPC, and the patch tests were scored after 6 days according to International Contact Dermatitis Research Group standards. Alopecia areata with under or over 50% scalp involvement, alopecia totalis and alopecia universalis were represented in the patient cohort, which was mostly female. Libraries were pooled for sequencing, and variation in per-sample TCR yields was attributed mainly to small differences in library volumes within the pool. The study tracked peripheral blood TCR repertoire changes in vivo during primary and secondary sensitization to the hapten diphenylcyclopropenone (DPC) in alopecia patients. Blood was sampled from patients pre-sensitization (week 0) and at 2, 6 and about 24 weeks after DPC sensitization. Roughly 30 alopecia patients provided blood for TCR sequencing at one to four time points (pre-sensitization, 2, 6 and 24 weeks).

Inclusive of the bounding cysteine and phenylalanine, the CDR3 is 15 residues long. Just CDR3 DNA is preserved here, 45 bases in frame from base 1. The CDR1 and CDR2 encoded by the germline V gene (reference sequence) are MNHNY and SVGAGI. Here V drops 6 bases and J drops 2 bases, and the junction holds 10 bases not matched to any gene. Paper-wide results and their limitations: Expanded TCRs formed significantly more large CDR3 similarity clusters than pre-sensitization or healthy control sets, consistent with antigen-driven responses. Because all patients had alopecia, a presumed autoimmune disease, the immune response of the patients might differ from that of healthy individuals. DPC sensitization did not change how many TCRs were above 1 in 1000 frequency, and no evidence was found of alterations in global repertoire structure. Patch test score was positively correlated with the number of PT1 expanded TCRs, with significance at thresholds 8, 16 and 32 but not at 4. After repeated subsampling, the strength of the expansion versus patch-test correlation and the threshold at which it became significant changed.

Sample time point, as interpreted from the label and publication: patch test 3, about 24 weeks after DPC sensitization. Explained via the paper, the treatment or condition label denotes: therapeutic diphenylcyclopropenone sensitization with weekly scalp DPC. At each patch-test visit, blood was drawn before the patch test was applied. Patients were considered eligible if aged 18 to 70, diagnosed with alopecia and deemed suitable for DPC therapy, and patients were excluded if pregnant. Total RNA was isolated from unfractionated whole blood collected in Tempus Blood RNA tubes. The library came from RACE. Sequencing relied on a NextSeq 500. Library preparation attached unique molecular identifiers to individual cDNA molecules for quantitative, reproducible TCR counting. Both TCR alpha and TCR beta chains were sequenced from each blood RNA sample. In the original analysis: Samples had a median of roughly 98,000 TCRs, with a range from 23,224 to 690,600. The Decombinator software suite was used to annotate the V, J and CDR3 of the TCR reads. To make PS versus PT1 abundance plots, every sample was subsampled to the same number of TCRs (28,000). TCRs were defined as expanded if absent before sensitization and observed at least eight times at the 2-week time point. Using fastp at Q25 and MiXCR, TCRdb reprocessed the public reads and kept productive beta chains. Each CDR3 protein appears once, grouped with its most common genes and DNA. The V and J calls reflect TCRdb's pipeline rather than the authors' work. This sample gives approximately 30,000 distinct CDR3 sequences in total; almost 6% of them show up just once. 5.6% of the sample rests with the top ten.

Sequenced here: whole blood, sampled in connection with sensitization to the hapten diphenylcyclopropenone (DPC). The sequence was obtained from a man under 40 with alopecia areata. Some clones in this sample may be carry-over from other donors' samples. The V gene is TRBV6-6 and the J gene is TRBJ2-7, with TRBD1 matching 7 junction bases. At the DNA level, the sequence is TGTGCCAGCAGCCCTGACAGGGCGAGCCCCTACGAGCAGTACTTC. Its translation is CASSPDRASPYEQYF.